This is a list of T cell receptor beta chains from one sample in a study of shared clonotypes between healthy human individuals. Generated by immunoSEQ multiplex PCR, the TCRdb table keeps only in-frame clones and is missing some. Counted here are approximately 2,200,000 clones, 90% to 95% occurring once; the ten biggest clones make up roughly 1.7%. Sequencing input: naive CD8+ T cells from PBMCs. These receptors were obtained from a man between 18 and 29 years old in good health. Some clones in this sample may be carry-over from other donors' samples. CDR3s include the opening cysteine and the closing phenylalanine or tryptophan.

j_gene: TRBJ2-3; v_gene: TRBV9; len: 12; CDR3aa: CASSVRGDTQYF
j_gene: TRBJ1-5; v_gene: TRBV10-3; len: 15; CDR3aa: CAISPVGLGNQPQHF
j_gene: TRBJ2-1; v_gene: TRBV10-3; len: 14; CDR3aa: CAIRDRDSLNEQFF
j_gene: TRBJ2-7; v_gene: TRBV6-5; len: 14; CDR3aa: CASRGTSFTYEQYF
j_gene: TRBJ2-7; v_gene: TRBV10-3; len: 14; CDR3aa: CAISGVFPGHEQYF
j_gene: TRBJ1-5; v_gene: TRBV10-3; len: 14; CDR3aa: CALASGVLNQPQHF
j_gene: TRBJ2-2; v_gene: TRBV9; len: 17; CDR3aa: CASSGSIKGLNTGELFF
j_gene: TRBJ2-4; v_gene: TRBV28; len: 15; CDR3aa: CASSFRSLAKNIQYF
j_gene: TRBJ1-2; v_gene: TRBV30; len: 13; CDR3aa: CAWEAEDNYGYTF
j_gene: TRBJ2-5; v_gene: TRBV20-1; len: 9; CDR3aa: CSATKTQYF
j_gene: TRBJ2-1; v_gene: TRBV28; len: 13; CDR3aa: CASRLAGVDEQFF
j_gene: TRBJ1-2; v_gene: TRBV27; len: 13; CDR3aa: CASRLTRSNGYTF
j_gene: TRBJ1-2; v_gene: TRBV27; len: 16; CDR3aa: CASSPISEGGIYGYTF
j_gene: TRBJ1-2; v_gene: TRBV4-1; len: 13; CDR3aa: CASSQGPGDFSTF
j_gene: TRBJ1-2; v_gene: TRBV28; len: 14; CDR3aa: CASSINRLNYGYTF
j_gene: TRBJ1-1; v_gene: TRBV2; len: 15; CDR3aa: CASSEAAGLRTEAFF
j_gene: TRBJ2-3; v_gene: TRBV23-1; len: 15; CDR3aa: CASSQDGLWADTQYF
j_gene: TRBJ1-5; v_gene: TRBV27; len: 16; CDR3aa: CASSLYRGDGNQPQHF
j_gene: TRBJ2-4; v_gene: TRBV10-3; len: 15; CDR3aa: CAISERGVAKNIQYF
j_gene: TRBJ1-2; v_gene: TRBV6-1; len: 15; CDR3aa: CASSEWLNPNYGYTF
j_gene: TRBJ1-2; v_gene: TRBV5-4; len: 18; CDR3aa: CASSLVFWEGGRGYGYTF
j_gene: TRBJ2-7; v_gene: TRBV5-1; len: 14; CDR3aa: CASSPGLYSYEQYF
j_gene: TRBJ2-1; v_gene: TRBV27; len: 15; CDR3aa: CASRASGSLPDEQFF